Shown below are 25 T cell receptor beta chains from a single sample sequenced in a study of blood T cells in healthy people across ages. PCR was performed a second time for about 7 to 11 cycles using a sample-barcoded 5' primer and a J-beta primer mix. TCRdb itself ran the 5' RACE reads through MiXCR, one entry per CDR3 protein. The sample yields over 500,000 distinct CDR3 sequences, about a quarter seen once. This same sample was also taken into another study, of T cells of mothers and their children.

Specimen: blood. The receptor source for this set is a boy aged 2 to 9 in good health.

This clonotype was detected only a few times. The DNA of the CDR3 is TGCAGCGTGGGGATCCCGTACACCGGGGAGCTGTTTTTT. Translation gives CSVGIPYTGELFF. The gene calls are TRBV29-1 and TRBJ2-2; D uncertain. This CDR3 has 13 residues. Trimming removed 6 bases at V and 3 bases at J, with 11 bases between. Germline values: CDR1 SQVTM, CDR2 ANQGSEA.

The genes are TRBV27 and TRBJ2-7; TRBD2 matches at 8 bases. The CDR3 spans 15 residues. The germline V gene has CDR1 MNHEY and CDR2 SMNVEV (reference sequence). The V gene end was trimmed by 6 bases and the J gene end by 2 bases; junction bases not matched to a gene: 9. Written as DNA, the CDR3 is TGTGCCAGCAGCCCCGCGGGAGGTGGAGCCTACGAGCAGTACTTC. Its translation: CASSPAGGGAYEQYF.

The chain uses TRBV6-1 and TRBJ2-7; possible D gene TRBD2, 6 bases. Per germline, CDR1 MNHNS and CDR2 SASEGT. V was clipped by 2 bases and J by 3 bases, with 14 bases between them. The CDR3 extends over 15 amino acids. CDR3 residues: CASSERDSGSYEQYF. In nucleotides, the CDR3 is TGTGCCAGCAGTGAACGGGACTCCGGGAGCTACGAGCAGTACTTC.

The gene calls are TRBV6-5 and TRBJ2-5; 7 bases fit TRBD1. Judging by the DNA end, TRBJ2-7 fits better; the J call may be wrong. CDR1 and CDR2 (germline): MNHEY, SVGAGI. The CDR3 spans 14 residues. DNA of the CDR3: TGTGCCAGCATGAGGGACAGTGGGTCCTACGAGCAGTACTTC. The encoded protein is CASMRDSGSYEQYF.

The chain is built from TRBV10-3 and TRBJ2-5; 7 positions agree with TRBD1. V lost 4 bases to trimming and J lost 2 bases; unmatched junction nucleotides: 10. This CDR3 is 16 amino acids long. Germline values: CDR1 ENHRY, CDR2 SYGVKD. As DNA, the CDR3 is TGTGCCATCAGTGTAAGCGGTGGCAGGGGGCAAGAGACCCAGTACTTC. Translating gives CAISVSGGRGQETQYF.

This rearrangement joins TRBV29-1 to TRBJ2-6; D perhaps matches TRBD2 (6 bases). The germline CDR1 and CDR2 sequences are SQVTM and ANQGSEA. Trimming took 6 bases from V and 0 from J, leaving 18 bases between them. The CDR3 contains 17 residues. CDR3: CSVGGGIGPSGANVLTF. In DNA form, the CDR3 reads TGCAGCGTCGGGGGAGGAATAGGGCCCTCTGGGGCCAACGTCCTGACTTTC.

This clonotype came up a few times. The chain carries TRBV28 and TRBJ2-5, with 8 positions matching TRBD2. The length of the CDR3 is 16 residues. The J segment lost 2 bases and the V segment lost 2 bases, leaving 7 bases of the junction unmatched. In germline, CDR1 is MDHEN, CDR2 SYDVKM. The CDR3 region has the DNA TGTGCCAGCAGTTTAACCAGCGGGAGAAGTCAAGAGACCCAGTACTTC. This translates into CASSLTSGRSQETQYF. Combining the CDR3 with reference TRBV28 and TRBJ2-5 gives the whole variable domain DVKVTQSSRYLVKRTGEKVFLECVQDMDHENMFWYRQDPGLGLRLIYFSYDVKMKEKGDIPEGYSVSREKKERFSLILESASTNQTSMYLCASSLTSGRSQETQYFGPGTRLLVL.

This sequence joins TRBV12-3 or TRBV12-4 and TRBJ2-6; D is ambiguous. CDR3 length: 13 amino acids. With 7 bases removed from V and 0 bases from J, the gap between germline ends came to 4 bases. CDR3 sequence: CASTPSGANVLTF. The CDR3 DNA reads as TGTGCCAGCACCCCCTCTGGGGCCAACGTCCTGACTTTC.

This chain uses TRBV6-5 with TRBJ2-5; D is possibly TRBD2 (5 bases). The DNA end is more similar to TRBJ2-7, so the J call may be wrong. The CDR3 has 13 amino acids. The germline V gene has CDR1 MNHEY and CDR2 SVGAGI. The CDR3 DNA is TGTGCCAGCAGTTACTCGGCCGAGGGCGAGCAGTACTTC. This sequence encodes CASSYSAEGEQYF.

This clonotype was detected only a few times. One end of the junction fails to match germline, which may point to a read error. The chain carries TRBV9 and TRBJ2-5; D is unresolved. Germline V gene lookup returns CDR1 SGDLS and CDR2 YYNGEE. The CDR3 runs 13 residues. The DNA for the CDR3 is TGTGCCGGCAGCGTAGCTCTCTGGGAGACCCAGTACTTC. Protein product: CAGSVALWETQYF.

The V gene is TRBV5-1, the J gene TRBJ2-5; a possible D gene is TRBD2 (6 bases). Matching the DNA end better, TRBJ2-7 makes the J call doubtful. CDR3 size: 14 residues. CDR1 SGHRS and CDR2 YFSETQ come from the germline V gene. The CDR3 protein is CASSLGTNSYEQYF. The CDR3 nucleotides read TGCGCCAGCAGCTTGGGGACTAACTCCTACGAGCAGTACTTC.

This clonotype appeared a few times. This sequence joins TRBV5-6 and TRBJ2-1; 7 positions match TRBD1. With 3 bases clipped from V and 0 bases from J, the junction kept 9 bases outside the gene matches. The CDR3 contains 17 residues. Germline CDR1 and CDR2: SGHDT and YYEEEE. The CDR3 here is CASSSRKQGSSYNEQFF. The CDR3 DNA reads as TGTGCCAGCAGCTCGAGAAAACAGGGGAGCTCCTACAATGAGCAGTTCTTC.

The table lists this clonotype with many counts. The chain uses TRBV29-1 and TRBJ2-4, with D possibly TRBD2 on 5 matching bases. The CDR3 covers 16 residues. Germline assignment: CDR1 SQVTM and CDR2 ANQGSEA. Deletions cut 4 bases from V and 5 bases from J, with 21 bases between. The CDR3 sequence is CSVAGLEGLAENIQYF. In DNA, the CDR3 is TGCAGCGTTGCGGGGTTAGAAGGCTTGGCGGAAAACATTCAGTACTTC.

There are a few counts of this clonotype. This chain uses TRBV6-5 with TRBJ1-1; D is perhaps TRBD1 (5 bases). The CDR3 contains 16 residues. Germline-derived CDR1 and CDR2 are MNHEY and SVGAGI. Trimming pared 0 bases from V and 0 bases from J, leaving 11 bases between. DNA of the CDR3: TGTGCCAGCAGTTACTCTCCGGGACGGCTGAACACTGAAGCTTTCTTT. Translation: CASSYSPGRLNTEAFF.

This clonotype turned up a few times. The CDR3 DNA sequence: TGCAGTGCTTGGTCCGGGACAGGACCCTACGAGCAGTACTTC. Its translation: CSAWSGTGPYEQYF. V gene TRBV20-1 combines with J gene TRBJ2-7; 8 bases line up with TRBD1. The V and J ends lost 5 bases and 2 bases, in that order; junction bases with no gene match: 8. The germline gives CDR1 DFQATT, CDR2 SNEGSKA (reference sequence). The CDR3 consists of 14 residues.

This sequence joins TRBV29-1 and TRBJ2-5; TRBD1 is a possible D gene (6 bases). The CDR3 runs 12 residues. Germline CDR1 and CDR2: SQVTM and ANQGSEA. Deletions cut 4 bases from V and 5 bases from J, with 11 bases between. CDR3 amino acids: CSVGAQGETQYF. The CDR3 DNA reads TGCAGCGTTGGTGCCCAGGGGGAGACCCAGTACTTC.

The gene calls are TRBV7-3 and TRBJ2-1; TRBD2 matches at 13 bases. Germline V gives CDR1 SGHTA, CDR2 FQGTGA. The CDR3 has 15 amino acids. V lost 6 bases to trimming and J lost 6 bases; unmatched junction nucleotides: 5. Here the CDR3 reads CASSTSGGALNEQFF. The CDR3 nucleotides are TGTGCCAGCAGTACTAGCGGGGGGGCCCTCAATGAGCAGTTCTTC.

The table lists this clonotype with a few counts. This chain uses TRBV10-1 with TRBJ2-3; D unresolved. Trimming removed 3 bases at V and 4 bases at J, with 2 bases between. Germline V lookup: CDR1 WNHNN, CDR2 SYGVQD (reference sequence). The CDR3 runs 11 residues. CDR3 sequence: CASSDADTQYF. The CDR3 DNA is TGCGCCAGCAGTGATGCAGATACGCAGTATTTT.

Written as DNA, the CDR3 is TGTGCCAGCAGCCCGGGACAGGGGGCTACTAAGGAGCAGTTCTTC. It codes for CASSPGQGATKEQFF. The chain recombines TRBV7-2 with TRBJ2-1; 12 bases map to TRBD1. This CDR3 spans 15 amino acids. V shed 5 bases and J 10 bases; nucleotides not matched to a gene: 9. Germline CDR1 and CDR2: SGHTA and FQGNSA.

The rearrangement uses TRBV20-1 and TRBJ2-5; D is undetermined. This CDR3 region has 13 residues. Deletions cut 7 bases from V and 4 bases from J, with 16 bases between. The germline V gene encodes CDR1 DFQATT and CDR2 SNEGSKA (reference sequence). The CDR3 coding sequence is TGCAGTGGTCACTTTGCGGTTGGAGAGACCCAGTACTTC. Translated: CSGHFAVGETQYF.

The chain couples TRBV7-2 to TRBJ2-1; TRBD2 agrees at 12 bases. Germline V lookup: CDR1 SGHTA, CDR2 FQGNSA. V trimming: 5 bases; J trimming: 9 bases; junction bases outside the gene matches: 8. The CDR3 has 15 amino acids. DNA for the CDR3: TGTGCCAGCAGCCCGGCTAGCGGGGGGGGATTTGAGCAGTTCTTC. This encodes CASSPASGGGFEQFF.

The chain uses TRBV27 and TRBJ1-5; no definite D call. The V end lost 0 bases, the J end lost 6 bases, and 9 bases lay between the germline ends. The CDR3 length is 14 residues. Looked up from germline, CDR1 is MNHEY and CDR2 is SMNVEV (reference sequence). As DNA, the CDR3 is TGTGCCAGCAGTTTATCGGAAGGTATTCAGCCCCAGCATTTT. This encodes CASSLSEGIQPQHF.

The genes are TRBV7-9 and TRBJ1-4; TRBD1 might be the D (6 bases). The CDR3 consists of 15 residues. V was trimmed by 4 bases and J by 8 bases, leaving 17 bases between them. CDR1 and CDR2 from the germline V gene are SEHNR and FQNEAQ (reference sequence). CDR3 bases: TGTGCCAGCAGCTCGGGGGACATATCAAGGGAAAAACTGTTTTTT. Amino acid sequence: CASSSGDISREKLFF.

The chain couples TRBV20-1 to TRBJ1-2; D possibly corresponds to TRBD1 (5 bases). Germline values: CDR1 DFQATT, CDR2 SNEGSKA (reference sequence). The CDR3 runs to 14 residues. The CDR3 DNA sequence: TGCATCCCCCCGGGGACCTTGGGGAACTATGGCTACACCTTC. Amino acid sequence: CIPPGTLGNYGYTF.

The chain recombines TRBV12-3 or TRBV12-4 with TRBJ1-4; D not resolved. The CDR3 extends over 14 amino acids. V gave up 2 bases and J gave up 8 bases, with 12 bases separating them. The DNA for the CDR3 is TGTGCCAGCAGTTTATTCAAGGTTTTCGAAAAACTGTTTTTT. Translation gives CASSLFKVFEKLFF.